This is a list of T cell receptor beta chains from one sample in a study of OX40 agonist ivuxolimab in advanced cancers. Libraries were prepared by immunoSEQ multiplex PCR; TCRdb keeps only in-frame clonotypes and omits some of them. The data show approximately 74,000 clones, around four fifths seen once. Specimen: CD4+ or CD8+ T cells sorted from blood, collected in a trial of the OX40 agonist ivuxolimab. All receptors derive from an adult with an advanced solid tumor such as melanoma, head and neck, liver or kidney cancer. Both conserved end residues are part of each CDR3. D genes are given only for firm matches. Not every row has a clone size; where given, it reads once, few, many or a size class.

>TRBJ2-1|TRBV9|16|NA|NA
CASSVGGSASYNEQFF
TGTGCCAGCAGCGTCGGGGGTAGCGCGTCCTACAATGAGCAGTTCTTC
>TRBJ2-2|TRBV7-7|16|NA|NA
CASSLASGLLTGELFF
TGTGCTAGCAGCTTAGCATCAGGGTTGTTGACCGGGGAGCTGTTTTTT
>TRBJ2-6|TRBV5-4|18|NA|TRBD2
CASSLARGGAPGANVLTF
TGTGCCAGCAGCTTGGCCCGGGGGGGGGCCCCAGGGGCCAACGTCCTGACTTTC
>TRBJ2-3|TRBV11-2|14|NA|NA
CASSPGLSTDTQYF
TGTGCCAGCAGCCCGGGACTTAGCACAGATACGCAGTATTTT
>TRBJ1-6|TRBV2|12|NA|NA
CASKGERSPLHF
TGTGCCAGCAAAGGGGAGCGCTCACCCCTCCACTTT
>TRBJ1-1|TRBV6-6|13|NA|NA
CASRIEANTEAFF
TGTGCCAGCAGGATAGAAGCGAACACTGAAGCTTTCTTT
>TRBJ1-1|TRBV27|14|NA|NA
CASSAYGTEGRAFF
TGTGCCAGCAGTGCTTATGGGACCGAGGGGAGGGCTTTCTTT
>TRBJ1-2|TRBV28|15|NA|NA
CASSPPLRPLYGYTF
TGTGCCAGCAGTCCTCCCCTGCGTCCCCTTTATGGCTACACCTTC
>TRBJ2-1|TRBV5-1|15|NA|NA
CASSYQGSSYNEQFF
TGCGCCAGCAGCTACCAGGGTAGTTCCTACAATGAGCAGTTCTTC
>TRBJ2-7|TRBV30|15|few|NA
CAWKSRTTFSYEQYF
TGTGCCTGGAAGTCCAGGACAACTTTTTCCTACGAGCAGTACTTC
>TRBJ1-5|TRBV28|12|NA|NA
CASSLINQPQHF
TGTGCCAGCAGTCTCATTAATCAGCCCCAGCATTTT
>TRBJ1-3|TRBV7-2|15|few|TRBD1
CASRFDRGSGNTIYF
TGTGCCAGCAGATTTGACAGGGGATCTGGAAACACCATATATTTT
>TRBJ2-5|TRBV7-2|14|NA|NA
CASSLGLNQETQYF
TGTGCCAGCAGCTTAGGGTTGAACCAAGAGACCCAGTACTTC
>TRBJ2-1|TRBV28|13|NA|NA
CASSLSAYNEQFF
TGTGCCAGCAGTTTATCAGCCTACAATGAGCAGTTCTTC
>TRBJ1-1|TRBV5-6|14|few|TRBD1
CASSQLGQDPEAFF
TGTGCCAGCAGCCAGTTAGGACAGGACCCCGAAGCTTTCTTT
>TRBJ1-4|TRBV30|13|few|NA
CAWREPGFEKLFF
TGTGCCTGGAGGGAGCCAGGGTTTGAAAAACTGTTTTTT
>TRBJ2-7|TRBV28|13|NA|NA
CASSTTGRYEQYF
TGTGCCAGCAGTACAACCGGGCGGTACGAGCAGTACTTC
>TRBJ1-3|TRBV30|15|NA|TRBD1
CAWSRTGEPGNTIYF
TGTGCCTGGAGCAGGACAGGGGAGCCTGGAAACACCATATATTTT
>TRBJ1-5|TRBV9|13|few|NA
CASKLGMGQPQHF
TGTGCCAGCAAGTTGGGGATGGGGCAGCCCCAGCATTTT
>TRBJ2-5|TRBV12-5|12|NA|NA
CASGLRGETQYF
TGTGCTAGTGGACTGAGGGGCGAGACCCAGTACTTC
>TRBJ2-1|TRBV5-1|16|NA|NA
CASSLEAAVSYNEQFF
TGCGCCAGCAGCTTGGAAGCGGCCGTGTCCTACAATGAGCAGTTCTTC
>TRBJ2-1|TRBV19|13|once|NA
CASSIPQRSEQFF
TGTGCCAGTAGTATACCCCAGCGAAGTGAGCAGTTCTTC
>TRBJ2-3|TRBV18|11|NA|NA
CASFTSDTQYF
TGTGCCAGTTTCACGTCTGATACGCAGTATTTT
>TRBJ2-3|TRBV2|16|NA|TRBD2
CASSVASGRIADTQYF
TGTGCCAGCAGTGTTGCCAGCGGGAGAATAGCGGATACGCAGTATTTT
>TRBJ2-7|TRBV6-1|12|NA|NA
CASSERWSEQYF
TGTGCCAGCAGTGAAAGGTGGTCCGAGCAGTACTTC
>TRBJ2-7|TRBV28|15|NA|NA
CASSLVGNTGYEQYF
TGTGCCAGCAGTTTAGTGGGGAACACCGGATACGAGCAGTACTTC
>TRBJ2-4|TRBV30|11|NA|TRBD1
CAWSVGTGWYF
TGTGCCTGGAGTGTAGGGACAGGGTGGTACTTC
>TRBJ2-1|TRBV13|15|NA|NA
CASSSRGRTYNEQFF
TGTGCCAGCAGCTCGAGGGGACGGACCTACAATGAGCAGTTCTTC
>TRBJ1-5|TRBV6-1|15|NA|TRBD1
CASSPRTGGNQPQHF
TGTGCCAGCAGTCCCCGGACAGGGGGCAATCAGCCCCAGCATTTT
>TRBJ1-5|TRBV21-1|14|NA|NA
CASSKGNRDQPQHF
TGTGCCAGCAGCAAAGGAAACAGAGATCAGCCCCAGCATTTT
>TRBJ2-7|TRBV5-1|14|few|NA
CASSLGGRTYEQYF
TGCGCCAGCAGCTTGGGGGGCAGGACATACGAGCAGTACTTC
>TRBJ1-2|TRBV4-2|12|NA|NA
CASSPWGGGYTF
TGTGCCAGCAGCCCCTGGGGGGGTGGCTACACCTTC